This TCR beta chain comes out of a study of human T cells and chemical hapten exposure. Time point reported: pre-sensitization, week 0. As to treatment: therapeutic diphenylcyclopropenone sensitization with weekly scalp DPC. Germline lookup yields CDR1 MDHEN and CDR2 SYDVKM. The germline V and J ends were trimmed by 8 bases and 0 bases, with 11 bases remaining between them. This CDR3 spans 14 amino acids. TCRdb re-called the RACE reads through MiXCR, storing one row per CDR3 protein. The sample records about 270,000 distinct CDR3 sequences, 7.5% to 9% being singletons. This clonotype was found a few times.

The sequencing used whole blood, collected in connection with sensitization to the hapten diphenylcyclopropenone (DPC). The rearrangement uses TRBV28 and TRBJ1-5, with D uncertain. The sequence was collected from a man aged 18 to 29 with alopecia areata. Some clones in this sample may be carry-over from other donors' samples. CDR3 in amino acids: CASSGPNSNQPQHF. CDR3 DNA: TGTGCCAGCTCCGGACCCAATAGCAATCAGCCCCAGCATTTT.